The 5 T cell receptor beta chains presented below share a single source sample, sequenced in a study of cytomegalovirus exposure and HLA in healthy donors. The PCR was carried out with 60 Vbeta primers and 13 Jbeta primers. TCRdb's table, derived via immunoSEQ multiplex PCR, lists solely in-frame clones and lacks some. The sample lists some 110,000 clones, approximately 82% seen once, with about 2.5% in the top ten. The sequencing input was PBMCs. The receptors come from a middle-aged man in good health and CMV-seronegative.

V is TRBV19 and J is TRBJ2-7; perhaps TRBD1 as D (6 bases). V was cut by 4 bases and J by 2 bases, with 12 bases left in between. Germline values: CDR1 LNHDA, CDR2 SQIVND (reference sequence). The length of the CDR3 is 14 residues. The CDR3 spells CASSTKGGTYEQYF. The CDR3 DNA reads TGTGCCAGTAGTACAAAAGGGGGTACCTACGAGCAGTACTTC.

This clone was seen once. This chain uses TRBV27 with TRBJ1-3, with D possibly matching TRBD1 (5 bases). This CDR3 spans 16 amino acids. V lost 8 bases to trimming and J lost 0 bases, with 17 bases between them. Germline loops: CDR1 MNHEY, CDR2 SMNVEV (reference sequence). The CDR3 here is CASARTTGPSGNTIYF. In DNA form, the CDR3 reads TGTGCCAGCGCAAGAACTACAGGACCCTCTGGAAACACCATATATTTT.

The chain has TRBV7-8 and TRBJ2-1, with D possibly being TRBD1 (6 bases). CDR1 SGHVS and CDR2 FQNEAQ come from the germline V gene. There are 15 residues in the CDR3. V dropped 0 bases and J dropped 0 bases, with 6 bases sitting between them. CDR3 region: CASSLAGASYNEQFF. CDR3 coding DNA: TGTGCCAGCAGCTTAGCGGGGGCCTCCTACAATGAGCAGTTCTTC.

A few counts support this clone. The CDR3 here is CAISEPARTGNYGYTF. As DNA, the CDR3 is TGTGCCATCAGTGAGCCGGCTCGGACAGGGAACTATGGCTACACCTTC. The chain links TRBV10-3 to TRBJ1-2, with TRBD1 matching 8 bases. Per germline, CDR1 ENHRY and CDR2 SYGVKD. There are 16 residues in the CDR3. V shed 2 bases, J shed 2 bases, and the junction held 7 bases outside the gene matches.

V is TRBV5-5 and J is TRBJ1-5; 7 bases line up with TRBD1. Unmatched junction bases numbered 10, after V lost 3 bases and J lost 1 base. Germline loops: CDR1 SGHKS, CDR2 YYEKEE (reference sequence). The length of the CDR3 is 17 residues. The CDR3 DNA sequence: TGTGCCAGCAGCTCCTACCCAACAGGGGCCAGCAATCAGCCCCAGCATTTT. Translation: CASSSYPTGASNQPQHF.